The rows below give T cell receptor beta chains drawn from one sample of a study of identical twins. TCRdb ran MiXCR on the 5' RACE reads and lists one entry per CDR3 protein. The table has hundreds of thousands of distinct CDR3 sequences, over 8% seen once. What was sequenced was memory (CD45RO+) T cells sorted from blood. These receptors were taken from a woman aged 18-30 years in good health. Both conserved end residues are part of each CDR3. The order of the fields is clone size, J gene, D gene, V gene, CDR3 protein, CDR3 DNA. The D gene is left open where the match is weak. Clone size, where shown, is once, few, many, or a class for clones that have expanded.

clone size: .
J gene: TRBJ2-1
D gene: .
V gene: TRBV5-1
CDR3 protein: CASRILPLSGDNEQFF
CDR3 DNA: TGCGCCAGCAGAATTCTCCCCCTATCTGGGGACAATGAGCAGTTCTTC

clone size: .
J gene: TRBJ2-3
D gene: TRBD2
V gene: TRBV5-1
CDR3 protein: CASRGSSGGARSDTQYF
CDR3 DNA: TGCGCCAGCAGGGGATCTAGCGGGGGGGCTCGGTCAGATACGCAGTATTTT

clone size: few
J gene: TRBJ1-1
D gene: TRBD1
V gene: TRBV5-1
CDR3 protein: CASSPWTGTLTEAFF
CDR3 DNA: TGCGCCAGCAGCCCTTGGACAGGGACGCTGACTGAAGCTTTCTTT

clone size: many
J gene: TRBJ1-2
D gene: .
V gene: TRBV9
CDR3 protein: CASSAGQTYGYTF
CDR3 DNA: TGTGCCAGCAGCGCCGGACAGACTTATGGCTACACCTTC

clone size: many
J gene: TRBJ1-1
D gene: .
V gene: TRBV7-2
CDR3 protein: CASSVYMGRTEAFF
CDR3 DNA: TGTGCCAGCAGCGTCTACATGGGAAGGACTGAAGCTTTCTTT

clone size: .
J gene: TRBJ1-2
D gene: TRBD1
V gene: TRBV6-1
CDR3 protein: CASNPNRDRGNGYTF
CDR3 DNA: TGTGCCAGCAATCCCAACCGGGACAGGGGGAATGGCTACACCTTC

clone size: .
J gene: TRBJ2-1
D gene: TRBD2
V gene: TRBV4-2
CDR3 protein: CASSQGIAGGFPEQFF
CDR3 DNA: TGTGCCAGCAGCCAAGGAATAGCGGGAGGGTTCCCTGAGCAGTTCTTC

clone size: .
J gene: TRBJ2-1
D gene: TRBD1
V gene: TRBV7-3
CDR3 protein: CASSQSTGTGKINEQFF
CDR3 DNA: TGTGCCAGCAGCCAATCAACCGGGACAGGGAAGATCAATGAGCAGTTCTTC

clone size: .
J gene: TRBJ2-5
D gene: .
V gene: TRBV7-2
CDR3 protein: CASSLMAGQETQYF
CDR3 DNA: TGTGCCAGCAGCTTAATGGCGGGGCAAGAGACCCAGTACTTC

clone size: many
J gene: TRBJ2-1
D gene: .
V gene: TRBV5-1
CDR3 protein: CASSRSGPLYNEQFF
CDR3 DNA: TGCGCCAGCAGCAGGAGCGGGCCGCTTTACAATGAGCAGTTCTTC

clone size: .
J gene: TRBJ2-5
D gene: TRBD2
V gene: TRBV6-5
CDR3 protein: CASSSRRTSGRGETQYF
CDR3 DNA: TGTGCCAGCAGTTCCCGAAGGACTAGCGGGAGGGGGGAGACCCAGTACTTC

clone size: once
J gene: TRBJ2-3
D gene: TRBD2
V gene: TRBV11-2
CDR3 protein: CASSLVQREGLDTQYF
CDR3 DNA: TGTGCCAGCAGCTTAGTACAGCGGGAGGGCCTGGATACGCAGTATTTT

clone size: .
J gene: TRBJ2-2
D gene: TRBD2
V gene: TRBV5-1
CDR3 protein: CASSSVTSGGRFTGELFF
CDR3 DNA: TGCGCCAGCAGCTCCGTGACTAGCGGGGGACGATTTACCGGGGAGCTGTTTTTT

clone size: few
J gene: TRBJ2-7
D gene: .
V gene: TRBV20-1
CDR3 protein: CSAREGSMLSYEQYF
CDR3 DNA: TGCAGTGCTAGAGAGGGATCCATGTTATCCTACGAGCAGTACTTC